Included here is one T cell receptor beta chain sequence, with context. Germline V CDR1 and CDR2: SEHNR, FQNEAQ (reference sequence). The length of the CDR3 is 15 residues. V was clipped by 6 bases and J by 2 bases; unmatched bases: 9. The authors' processing: Amplifying reference gene primers gave estimates of nucleated cell counts. Clones were read by immunoSEQ multiplex PCR, and TCRdb kept only the in-frame ones, dropping some. The D gene and trimming were derived from the DNA, and the V and J assignments and clone size from that table. The sample consists of about 120,000 clones, 80% of them appearing once. This specimen belongs to a study of blood T cell repertoires in COVID-19. Study background: Donors in the United States, Italy and Spain gave samples during acute or convalescent COVID-19. The cDNA or gDNA used as material had been derived from T cells, B-cell-depleted T cells, or PBMCs.

Sequencing used peripheral blood. The V gene is TRBV7-9, the J gene TRBJ2-5; TRBD1 aligns across 7 bases. The TCR sequence derives from a man in his sixties with active or convalescent COVID-19. The DNA of the CDR3 is TGTGCCAGCAGAACTGGGACAGTCTTACAAGAGACCCAGTACTTC. It specifies CASRTGTVLQETQYF.